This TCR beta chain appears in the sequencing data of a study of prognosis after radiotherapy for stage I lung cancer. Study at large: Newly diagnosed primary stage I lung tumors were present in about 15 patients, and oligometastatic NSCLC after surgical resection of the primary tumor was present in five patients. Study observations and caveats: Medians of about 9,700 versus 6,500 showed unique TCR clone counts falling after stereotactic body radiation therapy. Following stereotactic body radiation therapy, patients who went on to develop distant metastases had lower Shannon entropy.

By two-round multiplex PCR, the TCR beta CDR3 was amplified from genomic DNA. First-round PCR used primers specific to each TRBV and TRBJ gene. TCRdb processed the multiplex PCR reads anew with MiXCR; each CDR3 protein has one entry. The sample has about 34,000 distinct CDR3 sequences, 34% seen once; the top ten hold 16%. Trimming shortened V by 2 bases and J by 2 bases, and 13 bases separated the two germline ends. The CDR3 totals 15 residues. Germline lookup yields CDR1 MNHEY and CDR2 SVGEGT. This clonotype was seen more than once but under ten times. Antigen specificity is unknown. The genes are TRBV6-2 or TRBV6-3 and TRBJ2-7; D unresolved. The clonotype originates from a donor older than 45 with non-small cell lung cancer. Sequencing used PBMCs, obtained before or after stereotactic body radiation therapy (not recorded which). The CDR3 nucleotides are TGTGCCAGCAGTTACCAGCCAGGCGTTGCCTACGAGCAGTACTTC. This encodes CASSYQPGVAYEQYF.